The rows below give T cell receptor beta chains drawn from one sample of a study of T-cell reconstitution after alpha-beta-depleted transplantation in children. MiXCR was run by TCRdb on the PCR reads, yielding one entry per CDR3 protein. This table holds about 980,000 distinct CDR3 sequences, roughly 29% found once. This specimen was PBMCs, mostly from graft donor cells, taken 360 days after TCRalphabeta/CD19-depleted stem cell transplant. All receptors derive from a boy younger than two who had a stem cell transplant for SCID, so the T cells may come from the graft donor. The CDR3 runs from the conserved cysteine through the conserved F or W. Fields, in order: J gene, clone size, D gene, V gene, CDR3 DNA, CDR3 protein. The D gene is left open where the match is weak. For some rows the clone size is stated as once, few or many, or as a class when expanded; others skip it.

TRBJ2-1 | NA | TRBD1 | TRBV4-1 | TGCGCCAGCAGCCAAGTTAGGGTTACAGGGGTTAATCTTGGCTCCTACAATGAGCAGTTCTTC | CASSQVRVTGVNLGSYNEQFF
TRBJ1-3 | NA | NA | TRBV6-5 | TGTGCCAGCAGTTACTCGAAAGGTCTAGGCATCTCTGGAAACACCATATATTTT | CASSYSKGLGISGNTIYF
TRBJ2-3 | NA | TRBD2 | TRBV12-3/TRBV12-4 | TGTGCCAGCAGTCCCTCTCGGGGCGGGGGGGCCACAGATACGCAGTATTTT | CASSPSRGGGATDTQYF
TRBJ2-3 | few | TRBD2 | TRBV6-1 | TGTGCCAGTCGACTAGGAGCGGGGGATACGCAGTATTTT | CASRLGAGDTQYF
TRBJ2-7 | NA | NA | TRBV30 | TGTGCCTGGAGTGGCCTCGCCCCCTACGAGCAGTACTTC | CAWSGLAPYEQYF
TRBJ2-3 | many | TRBD2 | TRBV20-1 | TGCAGTGCTAGGGCTAGCGGGGGGCCGACAGATACGCAGTATTTT | CSARASGGPTDTQYF
TRBJ2-5 | few | TRBD2 | TRBV7-9 | TGTGCCAGCAGCTTTGGGGGGACTAAAGAGACCCAGTACTTC | CASSFGGTKETQYF
TRBJ2-3 | NA | NA | TRBV7-9 | TGTGCCAGCAGTGGTTACGGGGGACTCTTCACAGATACGCAGTATTTT | CASSGYGGLFTDTQYF
TRBJ2-1 | NA | TRBD2 | TRBV20-1 | TGCAGTGCACGACGGGGGGGGACCTACAATGAGCAGTTCTTC | CSARRGGTYNEQFF
TRBJ2-1 | NA | NA | TRBV4-1 | TGCGCCAGCAGCCAATCCGGCTGGCAGCATAATGAGCAGTTCTTC | CASSQSGWQHNEQFF
TRBJ2-3 | NA | TRBD2 | TRBV12-3/TRBV12-4 | TGTGCCAGCAGTCCGGGACTAGCGGGCACAAATACGCAGTATTTT | CASSPGLAGTNTQYF
TRBJ2-4 | NA | NA | TRBV5-1 | TGCGCCAGCAGCTTCGGTGATCGGGCGCCAAACATTCAGTACTTC | CASSFGDRAPNIQYF
TRBJ2-7 | few | TRBD1 | TRBV12-3/TRBV12-4 | TGTGCCAGCAGTTTAGGGGTCCGGACAGGAGTCTCCTACGAGCAGTACTTC | CASSLGVRTGVSYEQYF
TRBJ1-6 | NA | TRBD1 | TRBV9 | TGTGCCAGCAGCGGACCGCGGGGTGGGACAGCTAATTCACCCCTCCACTTT | CASSGPRGGTANSPLHF
TRBJ2-1 | NA | NA | TRBV7-9 | TGTGCCAGCAGCTTGGGTCGGACAGAACAGTTCTTC | CASSLGRTEQFF
TRBJ2-7 | few | NA | TRBV28 | TGTGCCAGCAGAGTCTTCGCCGGGAGCTCCTACGAGCAGTACTTC | CASRVFAGSSYEQYF
TRBJ2-1 | many | NA | TRBV28 | TGTGCCAGCAGTTTGACCCTAAGCTCCTACAATGAGCAGTTCTTC | CASSLTLSSYNEQFF
TRBJ2-2 | NA | TRBD2 | TRBV5-6 | TGTGCCAGCAGCTTGCCGGGCCGGGGGGCCGGGGAGCTGTTTTTT | CASSLPGRGAGELFF
TRBJ1-2 | NA | TRBD1 | TRBV24-1 | TGTGCCACCAGTGACAAACGGACAGGGGGTCTTGGCTACACCTTC | CATSDKRTGGLGYTF
TRBJ2-7 | few | TRBD1 | TRBV20-1 | TGCAGTGCTGAACGGGACAGGGGCTACGAGCAGTACTTC | CSAERDRGYEQYF
TRBJ1-2 | NA | TRBD1 | TRBV20-1 | TGCAGTGCTAGGGCCCGGGACAGCCTCGTCGGCTACACCTTC | CSARARDSLVGYTF
TRBJ1-1 | NA | NA | TRBV11-2 | TGTGCCAGCAGCCCACCGGGGTCGGGGTCGGTCACTGAAGCTTTCTTT | CASSPPGSGSVTEAFF
TRBJ2-1 | few | NA | TRBV12-3/TRBV12-4 | TGTGCCAGCTCGACCAGGGGAGCGGGGACTGAGCAGTTCTTC | CASSTRGAGTEQFF
TRBJ1-1 | NA | NA | TRBV25-1 | TGTGCCAGCAGCAGGGGCTGGAACACTGAAGCTTTCTTT | CASSRGWNTEAFF
TRBJ2-7 | many | TRBD2 | TRBV20-1 | TGCAGTGCTAGAGGTAGTAGGGCGGGGGAATCCTACGAGCAGTACTTC | CSARGSRAGESYEQYF
TRBJ2-5 | few | TRBD1 | TRBV24-1 | TGTGCCACCAGGCCGGGGACAGGGGAAGAGACCCAGTACTTC | CATRPGTGEETQYF
TRBJ2-3 | NA | NA | TRBV29-1 | TGCAGCCTACGGGGATTGGGCACAGATACGCAGTATTTT | CSLRGLGTDTQYF
TRBJ2-7 | NA | NA | TRBV5-6 | TGTGCCAGGGGCCCGGACAGCTCCTACGAGCAGTACTTC | CARGPDSSYEQYF
TRBJ1-1 | few | NA | TRBV29-1 | TGCAGCGTCGGGGTACGGGGGGCTAAGACTGAAGCTTTCTTT | CSVGVRGAKTEAFF
TRBJ1-1 | NA | NA | TRBV18 | TGTGCCAGCTCCCCTGCGGGGATCGGCACTGAAGCTTTCTTT | CASSPAGIGTEAFF
TRBJ1-1 | NA | NA | TRBV4-2 | TGTGCCAGCAGCCGTGGACCGGTCACTGAAGCTTTCTTT | CASSRGPVTEAFF
TRBJ2-2 | NA | NA | TRBV2 | TGTGCCAGCTCGTCCAGGGATCGTATTGGCACCGGGGAGCTGTTTTTT | CASSSRDRIGTGELFF
TRBJ1-2 | NA | NA | TRBV5-6 | TGTGCCAGCAGCTTCGACGTCGGGCAGCTAATTAACTATGGCTACACCTTC | CASSFDVGQLINYGYTF
TRBJ2-7 | few | TRBD1 | TRBV5-1 | TGCGCCAGCAGCGGGACAGCTTCCTACGAGCAGTACTTC | CASSGTASYEQYF
TRBJ2-5 | NA | TRBD1 | TRBV29-1 | TGCAGCCATCCGGGACAGGCACAAGAGACCCAGTACTTC | CSHPGQAQETQYF
TRBJ2-7 | many | NA | TRBV5-5 | TGTGCCAGCAGCTTGGGAGCGGCTAGGGTCTCCATCTACGAGCAGTACTTC | CASSLGAARVSIYEQYF
TRBJ2-3 | NA | NA | TRBV5-1 | TGCGCCAGCAGCGATCGAAGAGATACGCAGTATTTT | CASSDRRDTQYF
TRBJ1-5 | NA | NA | TRBV12-3/TRBV12-4 | TGTGCCAGCACCCGAAAGCGTCACATCGAAGGACCTCAGCCCCAGCATTTT | CASTRKRHIEGPQPQHF
TRBJ2-7 | NA | NA | TRBV5-1 | TGCGCCAGCAGCTGGACGGTGGGGTTCTCCTACGAGCAGTACTTC | CASSWTVGFSYEQYF
TRBJ2-7 | few | NA | TRBV4-1 | TGCGCCAGCAGCCAAGATTTGGGCAACACCTACGAGCAGTACTTC | CASSQDLGNTYEQYF